Presented here are 8 T cell receptor beta chains from one specimen sequenced in a study of blood T cell repertoires in COVID-19. Here immunoSEQ multiplex PCR was the method, and the copy in TCRdb shows in-frame clones only, minus some. The repertoire holds about 200,000 clones, roughly 86% seen once, with 1.5% to 2% in the top ten. The sample comprised peripheral blood. The origin of the receptors is a man aged 18-30 years with active or convalescent COVID-19.

This rearrangement joins TRBV27 to TRBJ1-3; D gene ambiguous. Trimming took 5 bases from V and 3 from J, leaving 8 bases between them. Germline V CDR1 and CDR2: MNHEY, SMNVEV (reference sequence). The CDR3 consists of 13 residues. CDR3 loop: CASSIQFGNTIYF. The CDR3 DNA reads TGTGCCAGCAGTATACAGTTTGGAAACACCATATATTTT.

This clone was picked up a small number of times. This sequence joins TRBV24-1 and TRBJ1-6; TRBD1 is a possible D gene (6 bases). Germline V lookup: CDR1 KGHDR, CDR2 SFDVKD. The V gene lost 4 bases and the J gene lost 11 bases, with 11 bases spanning the gap. The CDR3 runs to 13 residues. CDR3 nucleotides: TGTGCCACCAGTGACAGGGGTGATACACCCCTCCACTTT. Its protein product is CATSDRGDTPLHF.

The CDR3 is CAGVHPYGYTF. The CDR3 coding sequence is TGTGCTGGAGTGCACCCCTATGGCTACACCTTC. The V gene is TRBV12-5, the J gene TRBJ1-2; D gene unclear. V was pared by 11 bases and J by 4 bases, with 11 bases between. The germline V gene encodes CDR1 LGHNT and CDR2 FRNRAP. The CDR3 extends over 11 amino acids.

The V gene is TRBV3-1 (or the pseudogene TRBV3-2), the J gene TRBJ1-2, with 8 bases aligning to TRBD1. V lost 1 base, J lost 6 bases, and 1 base stayed unmatched. Per the germline V gene, CDR1 is LGHDT and CDR2 is YNNKEL (reference sequence). The CDR3 runs to 13 residues. The CDR3 nucleotides are TGTGCCAGCAGCCAAGGACAGGGGAATGGCTACACCTTC. Translating it yields CASSQGQGNGYTF.

The rearrangement joins TRBV27 to TRBJ2-3; 13 bases map to TRBD2. The CDR3 spans 16 residues. Germline values: CDR1 MNHEY, CDR2 SMNVEV (reference sequence). V lost 5 bases, J lost 4 bases, and 6 bases stayed unmatched. The CDR3 DNA sequence: TGTGCCAGCAGTCTTCGACTAGCGGGAGGCGCAGATACGCAGTATTTT. Amino acid sequence: CASSLRLAGGADTQYF.

This sequence joins TRBV7-8 and TRBJ2-1, with 14 nucleotides matching TRBD2. The V gene's germline CDR1 is SGHVS and CDR2 FQNEAQ. The CDR3 contains 16 residues. Trimming removed 5 bases from V and 9 bases from J; junction bases left unmatched: 9. CDR3 nucleotides: TGTGCCAGCAGCATAGGACTAGCGGGAGGAGTAAGTGAGCAGTTCTTC. This gives the protein CASSIGLAGGVSEQFF.

V and J are TRBV11-1 and TRBJ2-1; possible D gene TRBD2, 6 bases. The V end was cut by 1 base, the J end by 5 bases, with 15 bases between. The germline CDR1 and CDR2 sequences are SGHAT and FQDESV (reference sequence). The CDR3 runs to 16 residues. CDR3 region: CASSLGDSYGDNEQFF. The CDR3 bases are TGTGCCAGCAGCTTAGGGGACTCCTATGGGGACAATGAGCAGTTCTTC. Supplemented by reference TRBV11-1 and TRBJ2-1, the full variable domain reads EAEVAQSPRYKITEKSQAVAFWCDPISGHATLYWYRQILGQGPELLVQFQDESVVDDSQLPKDRFSAERLKGVDSTLKIQPAELGDSAMYLCASSLGDSYGDNEQFFGPGTRLTVL.

CDR3 DNA sequence: TGTGCCAGCAGCCCCGGGACAGGGGGCGGGAATTCACCCCTCCACTTT. Translated: CASSPGTGGGNSPLHF. The V call is TRBV7-8, the J call TRBJ1-6, with TRBD1 identical over 12 bases. CDR3 length: 16 amino acids. Per the germline V gene, CDR1 is SGHVS and CDR2 is FQNEAQ. The ends lost 5 bases at V and 7 bases at J; junction bases unmatched: 6.